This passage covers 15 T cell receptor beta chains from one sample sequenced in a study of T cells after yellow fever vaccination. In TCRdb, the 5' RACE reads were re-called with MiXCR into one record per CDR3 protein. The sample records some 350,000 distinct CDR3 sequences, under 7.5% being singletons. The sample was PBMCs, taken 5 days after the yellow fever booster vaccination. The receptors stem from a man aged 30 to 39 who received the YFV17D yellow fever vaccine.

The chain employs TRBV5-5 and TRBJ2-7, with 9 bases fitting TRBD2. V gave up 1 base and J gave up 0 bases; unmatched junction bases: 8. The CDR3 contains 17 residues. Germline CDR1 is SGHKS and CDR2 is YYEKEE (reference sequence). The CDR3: CASSLWLAGPNSYEQYF. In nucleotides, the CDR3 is TGTGCCAGCAGCTTGTGGCTAGCGGGGCCAAACTCCTACGAGCAGTACTTC.

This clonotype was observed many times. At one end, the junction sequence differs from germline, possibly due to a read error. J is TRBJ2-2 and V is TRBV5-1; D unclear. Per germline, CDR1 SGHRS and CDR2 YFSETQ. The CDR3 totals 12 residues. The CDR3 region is CASSLNTGELFF. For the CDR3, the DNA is TGTGCCAGCAGCTTGAACACCGGGGAGCTGTTTTTT. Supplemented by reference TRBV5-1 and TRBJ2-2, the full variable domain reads KAGVTQTPRYLIKTRGQQVTLSCSPISGHRSVSWYQQTPGQGLQFLFEYFSETQRNKGNFPGRFSGRQFSNSRSEMNVSTLELGDSALYLCASSLNTGELFFGEGSRLTVL.

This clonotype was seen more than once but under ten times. CDR3 coding DNA: TGTGCCAGCAGCGGAACCCCCCGGGACAGGAAGCAGTATTTT. Protein product: CASSGTPRDRKQYF. V usage is TRBV11-2 and J usage is TRBJ2-3, with 8 bases matching TRBD1. There are 14 residues in the CDR3. Germline CDR1 is SGHAT and CDR2 is FQNNGV. V gave up 5 bases and J gave up 11 bases; unmatched junction bases: 12.

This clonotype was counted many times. The CDR3 spells CASSSTYSVGELFF. Here the CDR3 DNA reads TGTGCCAGCAGCTCCACATATAGCGTCGGGGAGCTGTTTTTT. The chain carries TRBV7-2 and TRBJ2-2; weak D call: TRBD2 (5 bases). V lost 4 bases and J 7 bases, leaving 13 bases between the germline ends. This CDR3 has 14 residues. Germline CDR1 reads SGHTA; CDR2 reads FQGNSA.

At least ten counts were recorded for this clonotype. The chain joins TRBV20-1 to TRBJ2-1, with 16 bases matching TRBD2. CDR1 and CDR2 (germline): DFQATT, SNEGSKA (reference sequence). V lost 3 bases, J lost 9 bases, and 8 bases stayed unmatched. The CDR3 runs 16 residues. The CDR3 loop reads CSARGPGLAGGGEQFF. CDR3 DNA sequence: TGCAGTGCTAGGGGCCCGGGACTAGCGGGAGGGGGTGAGCAGTTCTTC.

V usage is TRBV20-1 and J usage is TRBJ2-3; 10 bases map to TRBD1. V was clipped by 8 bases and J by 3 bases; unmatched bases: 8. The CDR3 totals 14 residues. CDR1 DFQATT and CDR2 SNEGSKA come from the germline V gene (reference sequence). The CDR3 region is CSPVRDRGTDTQYF. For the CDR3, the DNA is TGCAGTCCCGTTCGGGACAGGGGTACAGATACGCAGTATTTT.

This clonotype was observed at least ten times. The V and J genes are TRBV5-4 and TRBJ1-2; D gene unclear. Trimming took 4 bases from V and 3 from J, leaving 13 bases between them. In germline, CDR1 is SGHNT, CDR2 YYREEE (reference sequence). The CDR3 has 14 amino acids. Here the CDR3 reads CASSADPGDYGYTF. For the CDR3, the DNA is TGTGCCAGCAGCGCGGACCCTGGGGACTATGGCTACACCTTC.

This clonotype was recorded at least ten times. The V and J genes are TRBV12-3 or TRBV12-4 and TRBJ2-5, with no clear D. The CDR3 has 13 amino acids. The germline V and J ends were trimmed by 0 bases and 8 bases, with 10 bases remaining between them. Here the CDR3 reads CASSLAGFPTQYF. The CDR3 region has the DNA TGTGCCAGCAGTTTAGCGGGATTCCCCACCCAGTACTTC.

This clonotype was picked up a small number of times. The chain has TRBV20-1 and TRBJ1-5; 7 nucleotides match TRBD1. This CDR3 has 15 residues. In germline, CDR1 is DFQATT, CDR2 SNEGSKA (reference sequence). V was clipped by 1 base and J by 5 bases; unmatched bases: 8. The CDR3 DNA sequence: TGCAGTGCTAGAGCCCCCAGGGGGGTATATCAGCCCCAGCATTTT. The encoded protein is CSARAPRGVYQPQHF.

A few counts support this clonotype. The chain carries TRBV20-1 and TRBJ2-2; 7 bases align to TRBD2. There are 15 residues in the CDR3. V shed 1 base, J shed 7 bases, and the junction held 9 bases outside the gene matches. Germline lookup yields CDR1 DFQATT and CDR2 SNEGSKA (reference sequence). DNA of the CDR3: TGCAGTGCTAGAGTGGGGGGGTCCACCGGCGGGGAGCTGTTTTTT. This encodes CSARVGGSTGGELFF.

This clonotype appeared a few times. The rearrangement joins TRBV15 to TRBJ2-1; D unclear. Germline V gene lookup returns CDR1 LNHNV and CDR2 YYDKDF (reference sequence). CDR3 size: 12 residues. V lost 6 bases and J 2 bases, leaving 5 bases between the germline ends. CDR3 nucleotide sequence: TGTGCCACCAGTTACGCCTACAATGAGCAGTTCTTC. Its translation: CATSYAYNEQFF.

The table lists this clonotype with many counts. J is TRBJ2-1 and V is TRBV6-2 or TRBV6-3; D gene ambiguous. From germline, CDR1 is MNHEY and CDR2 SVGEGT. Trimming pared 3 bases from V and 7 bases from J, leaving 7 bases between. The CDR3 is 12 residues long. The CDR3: CASSYWGNEQFF. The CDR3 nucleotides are TGTGCCAGCAGTTATTGGGGAAATGAGCAGTTCTTC.

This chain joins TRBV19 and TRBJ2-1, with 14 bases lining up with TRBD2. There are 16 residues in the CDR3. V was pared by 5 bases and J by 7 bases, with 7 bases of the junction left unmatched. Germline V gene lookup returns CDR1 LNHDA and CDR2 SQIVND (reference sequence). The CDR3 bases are TGTGCCAGTAGTTTGACTAGCGGGAGGGGATTGAATGAGCAGTTCTTC. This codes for CASSLTSGRGLNEQFF.

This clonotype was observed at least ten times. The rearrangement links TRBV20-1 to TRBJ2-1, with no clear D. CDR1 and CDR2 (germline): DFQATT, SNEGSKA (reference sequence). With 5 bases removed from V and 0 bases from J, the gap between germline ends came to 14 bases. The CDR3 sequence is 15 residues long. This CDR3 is CSAYLSPSSYNEQFF. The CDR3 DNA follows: TGCAGTGCTTACTTATCGCCCAGCTCCTACAATGAGCAGTTCTTC.

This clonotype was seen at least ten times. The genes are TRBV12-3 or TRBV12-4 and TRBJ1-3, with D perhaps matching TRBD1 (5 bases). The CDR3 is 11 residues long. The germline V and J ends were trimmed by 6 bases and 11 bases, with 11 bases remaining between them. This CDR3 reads CASRRGGAIYF. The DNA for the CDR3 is TGTGCCAGCAGGCGGGGGGGAGCCATATATTTT.